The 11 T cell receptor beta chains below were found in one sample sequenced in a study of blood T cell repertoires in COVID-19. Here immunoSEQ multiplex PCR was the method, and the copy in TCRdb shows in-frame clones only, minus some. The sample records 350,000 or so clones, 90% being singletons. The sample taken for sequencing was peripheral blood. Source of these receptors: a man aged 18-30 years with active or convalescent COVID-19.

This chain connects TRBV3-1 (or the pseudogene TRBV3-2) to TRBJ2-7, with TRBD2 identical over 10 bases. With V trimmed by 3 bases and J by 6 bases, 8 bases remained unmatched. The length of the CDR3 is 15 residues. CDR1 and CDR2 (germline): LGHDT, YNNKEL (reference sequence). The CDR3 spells CASSQLASGRGEQYF. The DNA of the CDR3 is TGTGCCAGCAGCCAGCTGGCTAGCGGGAGAGGCGAGCAGTACTTC.

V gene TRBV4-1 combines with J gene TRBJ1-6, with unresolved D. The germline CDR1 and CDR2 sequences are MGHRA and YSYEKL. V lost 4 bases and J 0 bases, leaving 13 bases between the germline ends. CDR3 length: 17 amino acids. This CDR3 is CASSPGPASSYNSPLHF. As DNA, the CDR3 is TGCGCCAGCAGCCCCGGCCCAGCGAGCTCCTATAATTCACCCCTCCACTTT.

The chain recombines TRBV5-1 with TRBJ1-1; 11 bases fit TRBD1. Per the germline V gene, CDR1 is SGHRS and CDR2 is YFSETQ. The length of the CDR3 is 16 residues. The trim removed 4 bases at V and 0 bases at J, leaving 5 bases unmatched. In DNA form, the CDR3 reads TGCGCCAGCAGCATAGCGGGACAGGGGGTGAACACTGAAGCTTTCTTT. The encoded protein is CASSIAGQGVNTEAFF.

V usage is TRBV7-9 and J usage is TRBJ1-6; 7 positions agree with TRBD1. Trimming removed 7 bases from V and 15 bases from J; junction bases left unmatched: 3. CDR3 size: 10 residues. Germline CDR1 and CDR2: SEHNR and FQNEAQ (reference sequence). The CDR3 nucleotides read TGTGCCAGCAACCGGACAGGCCTCCACTTT. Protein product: CASNRTGLHF.

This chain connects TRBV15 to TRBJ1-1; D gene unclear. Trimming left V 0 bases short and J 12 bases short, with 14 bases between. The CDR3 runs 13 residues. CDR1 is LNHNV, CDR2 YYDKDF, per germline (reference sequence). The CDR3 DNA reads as TGTGCCACCAGCAGAGACCGGGGTCCCGATCCTTTCTTT. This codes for CATSRDRGPDPFF.

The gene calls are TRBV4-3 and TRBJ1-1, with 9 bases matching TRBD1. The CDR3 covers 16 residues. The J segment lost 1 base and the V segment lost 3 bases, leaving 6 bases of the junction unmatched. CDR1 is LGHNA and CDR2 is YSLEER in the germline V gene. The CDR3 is CASSQGQGQGNTEAFF. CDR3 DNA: TGCGCCAGCAGCCAGGGACAGGGCCAGGGGAACACTGAAGCTTTCTTT.

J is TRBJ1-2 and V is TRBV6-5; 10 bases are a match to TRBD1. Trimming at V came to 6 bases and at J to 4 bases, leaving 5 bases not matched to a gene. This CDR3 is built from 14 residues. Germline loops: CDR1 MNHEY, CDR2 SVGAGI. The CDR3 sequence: CASRTGGDTYGYTF. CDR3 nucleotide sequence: TGTGCCAGCAGGACAGGGGGCGATACCTATGGCTACACCTTC.

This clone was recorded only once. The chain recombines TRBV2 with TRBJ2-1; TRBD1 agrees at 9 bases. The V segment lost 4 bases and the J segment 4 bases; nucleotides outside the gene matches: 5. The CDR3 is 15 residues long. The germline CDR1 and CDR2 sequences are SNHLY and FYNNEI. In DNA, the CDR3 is TGTGCCAGCAGTGTGGGGACAGGGCTTTACAATGAGCAGTTCTTC. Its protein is CASSVGTGLYNEQFF.

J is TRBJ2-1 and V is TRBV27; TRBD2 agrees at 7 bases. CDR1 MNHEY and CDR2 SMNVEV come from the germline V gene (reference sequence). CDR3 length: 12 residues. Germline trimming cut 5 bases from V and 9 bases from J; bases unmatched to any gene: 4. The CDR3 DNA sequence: TGTGCCAGCAGTCTGGGGGAGGGTGAGCAGTTCTTC. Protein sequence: CASSLGEGEQFF.

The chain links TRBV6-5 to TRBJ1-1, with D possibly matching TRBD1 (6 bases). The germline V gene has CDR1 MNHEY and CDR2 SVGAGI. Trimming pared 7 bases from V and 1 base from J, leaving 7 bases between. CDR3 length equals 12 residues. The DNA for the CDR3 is TGTGCCAGCATGGGGGCGAACACTGAAGCTTTCTTT. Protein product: CASMGANTEAFF.

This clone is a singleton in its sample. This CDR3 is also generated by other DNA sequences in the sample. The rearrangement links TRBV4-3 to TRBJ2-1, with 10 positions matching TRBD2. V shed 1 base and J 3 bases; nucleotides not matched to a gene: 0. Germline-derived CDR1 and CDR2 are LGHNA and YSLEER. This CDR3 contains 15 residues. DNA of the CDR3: TGCGCCAGCAGCCAAGGACTAGCGGGCTACAATGAGCAGTTCTTC. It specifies CASSQGLAGYNEQFF.